This entry concerns a single T cell receptor beta chain. There is no known antigen for this receptor. No qualities accompany the bases; no much larger clone lies one base away. This specimen belongs to a study of the immune and genomic landscape of osteosarcoma (dated by TCRdb to 2020 to 2021). In the study overall: The overall cohort was composed of about 45 pediatric and adult patients with high-grade osteosarcoma, and a median age at diagnosis of approximately 25 years (range about 5-81) was recorded. Poor-risk disease was overrepresented in the cohort, as 73% of patients had an unfavorable pathologic response to standard therapy and 55% to 70% were deceased. Patients in the overall cohort were roughly 60% male, and roughly 77% presented with localized disease at diagnosis. Osteosarcoma specimens were profiled with whole genome, RNA and T-cell receptor sequencing plus immunohistochemistry and reverse phase protein arrays so that immunogenic potential could be defined. The osteosarcoma immunogenomic landscape was characterized by integrating TCR sequencing results with transcriptome, protein array and immunostaining data. The goal of the study was to explain why immune checkpoint inhibitors show limited clinical activity in osteosarcoma. Two samples from the same tumor site were contributed by each of three patients.

Inclusive of the bounding cysteine and phenylalanine, the CDR3 is 13 residues long. Only CDR3 DNA remains: 39 bases, in frame from the first base. A distance of 11 bases separates the germline ends of V and J, which lose 5 bases and 3 bases respectively. In the germline V gene (reference sequence), CDR1 corresponds to GTSNPN and CDR2 to SVGIG. The ImmunoSEQ Assay (Adaptive Biotechnologies) was used to immunosequence the CDR3 regions of the TCR beta chain. In the authors' own workflow: TCRB rearrangements, read counts, read proportions and gene usage were exported through the ImmunoSEQ Analyzer platform. T-cell clonality was computed as 1 minus Pielou's evenness on productive rearrangements. In the clonal space homeostasis analysis, clonotypes were binned as rare, small, medium, large or hyperexpanded (0.01 to 1 of the repertoire). TCR productive clonality was compared across immune clusters C1, C2 and C3 using the Wilcoxon rank sum test. The source is immuneACCESS, and TCRdb retained only in-frame sequences with V and J called. Part of the clones is not carried over; for the studies checked, unresolved V genes explain less than half of this, and the remainder is unexplained. V and J calls and clone size are copied from that table; D and trimming were computed from the DNA. The sample has 2,500 to 3,000 clones on record, roughly three quarters of them singletons. The biggest ten clones account for 9.5% to 10% of the sample.

Post-treatment primary, local recurrence and metastasis tumors from poor-prognosis patients were used as specimens. Metastasis specimens were frozen resected lung metastases of osteosarcoma. The research as a whole found: Overall, productive TCR clonality was low, with an average of 0.09 and a maximum of 0.3, which suggests limited T-cell clonal expansion. No statistical method determined sample size because osteosarcoma is rare and all possible samples were collected. Higher TCR productive clonality was observed in the immune-hot C3 cluster than in the cold C1 cluster, although TCR productive clonality remained low overall. Matched blood was collected from only two patients, alongside the frozen tumor specimens. The clonality benchmarks were taken from external normal skin and healthy peripheral blood data instead of from matched normal tissue. In five cases, the repertoire was dominated by a single hyperexpanded clone, and fewer than 100 T-cell clonotypes were detected in all five cases.

The chain uses TRBV30 and TRBJ1-5, and perhaps TRBD1 as D gene, on 5 matching bases. This receptor was taken from a young woman with osteosarcoma. The age is the age at diagnosis. The sequencing sample was made of metastatic tumor tissue from the lung. In the paper's terms, the cell subset or site label means: lung metastasis of osteosarcoma. The CDR3 in this case is CAWEGRYNQPQHF. The DNA sequence is TGTGCCTGGGAGGGACGTTACAATCAGCCCCAGCATTTT.